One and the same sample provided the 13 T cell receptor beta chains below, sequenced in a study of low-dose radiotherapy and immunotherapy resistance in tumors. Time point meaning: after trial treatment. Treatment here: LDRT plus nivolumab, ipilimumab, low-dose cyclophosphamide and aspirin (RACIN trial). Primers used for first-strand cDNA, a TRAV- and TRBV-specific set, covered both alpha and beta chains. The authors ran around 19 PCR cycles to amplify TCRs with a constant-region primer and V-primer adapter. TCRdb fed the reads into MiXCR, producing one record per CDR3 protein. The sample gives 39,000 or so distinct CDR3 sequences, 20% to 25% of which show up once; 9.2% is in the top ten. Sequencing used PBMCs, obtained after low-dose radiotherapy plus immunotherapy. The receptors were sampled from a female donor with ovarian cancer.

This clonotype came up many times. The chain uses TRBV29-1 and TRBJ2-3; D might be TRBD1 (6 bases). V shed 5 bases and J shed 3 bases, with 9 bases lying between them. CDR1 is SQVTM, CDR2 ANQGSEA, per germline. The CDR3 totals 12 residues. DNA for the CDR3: TGCAGCGTTCAGGGGTTAACAGATACGCAGTATTTT. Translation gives CSVQGLTDTQYF.

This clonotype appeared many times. CDR3 region: CASSPSSGTLSGANVLTF. In nucleotides, the CDR3 is TGTGCCAGCAGCCCTAGTAGCGGAACCCTCTCTGGGGCCAACGTCCTGACTTTC. V gene TRBV3-1 combines with J gene TRBJ2-6; D is possibly TRBD2 (6 bases). The CDR3 runs to 18 residues. Germline V lookup: CDR1 LGHDT, CDR2 YNNKEL (reference sequence). Trimming took off 4 bases at V and 0 bases at J, with 16 bases between the two ends.

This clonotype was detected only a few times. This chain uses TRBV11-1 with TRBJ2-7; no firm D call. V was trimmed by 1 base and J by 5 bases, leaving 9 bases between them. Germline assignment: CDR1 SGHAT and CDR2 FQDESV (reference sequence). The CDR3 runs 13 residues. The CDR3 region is CASSLGVINEQYF. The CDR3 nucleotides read TGTGCCAGCAGCTTAGGTGTCATTAACGAGCAGTACTTC.

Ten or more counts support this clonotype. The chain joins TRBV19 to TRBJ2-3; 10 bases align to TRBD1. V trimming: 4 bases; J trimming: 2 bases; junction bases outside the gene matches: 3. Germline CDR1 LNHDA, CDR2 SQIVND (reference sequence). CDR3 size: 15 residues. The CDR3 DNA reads TGTGCCAGTAGTAGACAGGGGGCATACACAGATACGCAGTATTTT. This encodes CASSRQGAYTDTQYF. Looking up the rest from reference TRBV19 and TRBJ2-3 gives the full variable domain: DGGITQSPKYLFRKEGQNVTLSCEQNLNHDAMYWYRQDPGQGLRLIYYSQIVNDFQKGDIAEGYSVSREKKESFPLTVTSAQKNPTAFYLCASSRQGAYTDTQYFGPGTRLTVL.

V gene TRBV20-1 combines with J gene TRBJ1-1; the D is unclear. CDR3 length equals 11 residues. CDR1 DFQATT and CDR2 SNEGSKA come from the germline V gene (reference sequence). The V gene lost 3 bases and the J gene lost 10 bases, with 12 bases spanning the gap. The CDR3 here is CSASKRSAAFF. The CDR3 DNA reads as TGCAGTGCTAGTAAGAGAAGTGCAGCTTTCTTT.

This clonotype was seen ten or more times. The CDR3 DNA reads TGTGCCAGCAGTTGGGGGGGGACTCAGCCCCAGCATTTT. As protein: CASSWGGTQPQHF. This chain uses TRBV12-3 or TRBV12-4 with TRBJ1-5; D may be TRBD1 (5 bases). The CDR3 is made up of 13 amino acids. V was shortened by 4 bases and J by 6 bases, with 10 bases between the two germline ends.

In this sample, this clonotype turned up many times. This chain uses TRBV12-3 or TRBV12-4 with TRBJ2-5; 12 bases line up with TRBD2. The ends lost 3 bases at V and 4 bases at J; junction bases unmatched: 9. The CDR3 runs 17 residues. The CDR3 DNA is TGTGCCAGCAGTTTTTGGGCTAGCGGGGGGGCCGGAGAGACCCAGTACTTC. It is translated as CASSFWASGGAGETQYF.

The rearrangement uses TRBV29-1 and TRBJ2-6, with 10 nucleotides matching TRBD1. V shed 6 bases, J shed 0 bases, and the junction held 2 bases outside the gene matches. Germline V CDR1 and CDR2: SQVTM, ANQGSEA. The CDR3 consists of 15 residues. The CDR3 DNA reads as TGCAGCGTGAGGGACAGGGGCTCTGGGGCCAACGTCCTGACTTTC. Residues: CSVRDRGSGANVLTF.

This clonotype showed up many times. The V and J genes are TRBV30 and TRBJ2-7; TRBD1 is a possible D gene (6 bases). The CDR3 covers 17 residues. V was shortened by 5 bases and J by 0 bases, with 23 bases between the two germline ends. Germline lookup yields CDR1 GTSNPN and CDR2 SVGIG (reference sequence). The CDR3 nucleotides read TGTGCCTGGCGACAGGCCGCGACAATAACCCTCTCCTACGAGCAGTACTTC. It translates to CAWRQAATITLSYEQYF.

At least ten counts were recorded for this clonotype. The CDR3 here is CASGFDRTSAYNEQFF. CDR3 coding DNA: TGTGCTAGTGGTTTTGATCGGACTAGCGCCTACAATGAGCAGTTCTTC. The gene calls are TRBV12-5 and TRBJ2-1; 9 positions agree with TRBD2. Germline-derived CDR1 and CDR2 are LGHNT and FRNRAP. This CDR3 has 16 amino acids. The V segment lost 3 bases and the J segment 2 bases; nucleotides outside the gene matches: 5.

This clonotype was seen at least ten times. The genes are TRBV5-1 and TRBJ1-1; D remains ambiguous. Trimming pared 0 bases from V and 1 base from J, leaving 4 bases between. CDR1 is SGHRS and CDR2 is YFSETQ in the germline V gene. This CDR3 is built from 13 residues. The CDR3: CASSLAENTEAFF. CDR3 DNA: TGCGCCAGCAGCTTGGCAGAGAACACTGAAGCTTTCTTT. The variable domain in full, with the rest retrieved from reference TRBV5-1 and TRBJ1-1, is KAGVTQTPRYLIKTRGQQVTLSCSPISGHRSVSWYQQTPGQGLQFLFEYFSETQRNKGNFPGRFSGRQFSNSRSEMNVSTLELGDSALYLCASSLAENTEAFFGQGTRLTVV.

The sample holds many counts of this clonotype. The CDR3 spells CASSVNRPSSTDTQYF. DNA of the CDR3: TGTGCCAGCAGCGTAAACAGGCCTTCTAGCACAGATACGCAGTATTTT. The rearrangement uses TRBV2 and TRBJ2-3, with D possibly matching TRBD1 (5 bases). Trimming stripped 6 bases from V and 0 bases from J, with 16 bases between. CDR3 length equals 16 residues. The germline V gene has CDR1 SNHLY and CDR2 FYNNEI.

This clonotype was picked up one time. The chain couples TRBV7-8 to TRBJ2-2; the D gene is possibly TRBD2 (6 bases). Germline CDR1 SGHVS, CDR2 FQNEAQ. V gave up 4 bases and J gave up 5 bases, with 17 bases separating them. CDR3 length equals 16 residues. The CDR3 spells CASSWGVRDPTGELFF. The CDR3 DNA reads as TGTGCCAGCAGCTGGGGGGTGCGGGACCCGACCGGGGAGCTGTTTTTT.